The text below deals with one T cell receptor beta chain. Its antigen is unidentified. The sample belongs to a study of T cell responses to AZD1222 COVID-19 vaccine. Whole-study findings and limits: The study reported that nearly half of spike-specific TCRs target unmutated variant regions. The study identified only a handful of AZD1222 recipients as seropositive at baseline. Without day 14 samples, only post-peak T cell repertoires were studied.

The method was immunoSEQ multiplex PCR; TCRdb's version includes in-frame clones alone and lacks a portion of them. This sample has 140,000 or so clones, with roughly 93% found just once. The origin of this receptor is an adult who received the AZD1222 COVID-19 vaccine. Material: peripheral blood, obtained 28 days after the second AZD1222 dose.

CDR3 coding DNA: TGTGCCAGCAGCTTAGGAGGGTCAAGGGCCAATGAGCAGTTCTTC. This codes for CASSLGGSRANEQFF. This chain links TRBV7-9 with TRBJ2-1, with D maybe TRBD2 (5 bases). Looked up from germline, CDR1 is SEHNR and CDR2 is FQNEAQ (reference sequence). Trimming took off 1 base at V and 6 bases at J, with 13 bases between the two ends. The CDR3 loop spans 15 amino acids.